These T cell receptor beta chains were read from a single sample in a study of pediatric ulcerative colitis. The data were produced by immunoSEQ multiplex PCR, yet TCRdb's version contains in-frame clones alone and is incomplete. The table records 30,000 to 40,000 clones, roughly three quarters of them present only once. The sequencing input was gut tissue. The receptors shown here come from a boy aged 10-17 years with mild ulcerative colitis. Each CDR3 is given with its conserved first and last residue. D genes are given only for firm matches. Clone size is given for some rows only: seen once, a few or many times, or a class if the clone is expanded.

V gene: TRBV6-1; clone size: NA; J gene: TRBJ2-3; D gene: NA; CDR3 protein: CASSDPNPHPHTQYF; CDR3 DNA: TGTGCCAGCAGTGACCCCAACCCCCACCCCCATACGCAGTATTTT
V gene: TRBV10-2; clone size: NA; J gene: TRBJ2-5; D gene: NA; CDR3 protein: CASKETTSRETQYF; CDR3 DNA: TGCGCCAGCAAAGAGACAACCTCGAGGGAGACCCAGTACTTC
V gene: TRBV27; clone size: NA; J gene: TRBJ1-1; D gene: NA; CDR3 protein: CASRRNTGAFF; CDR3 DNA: TGTGCCAGCAGGCGGAACACTGGAGCTTTCTTT
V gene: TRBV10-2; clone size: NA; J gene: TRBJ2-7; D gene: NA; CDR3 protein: CASKAGVSYEQYF; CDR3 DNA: TGCGCCAGCAAGGCAGGGGTCTCCTACGAGCAGTACTTC
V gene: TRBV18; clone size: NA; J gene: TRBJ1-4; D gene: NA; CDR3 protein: CASSPKRVGLNEKLFF; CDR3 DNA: TGTGCCAGCTCACCAAAAAGGGTGGGACTCAATGAAAAACTGTTTTTT
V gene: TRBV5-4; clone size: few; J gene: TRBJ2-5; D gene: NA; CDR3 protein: CASRTGGGAGETQYF; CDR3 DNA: TGTGCCAGCAGGACTGGTGGCGGGGCAGGAGAGACCCAGTACTTC
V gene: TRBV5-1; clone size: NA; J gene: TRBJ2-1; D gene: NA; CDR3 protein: CASSLDRGRFYNEQFF; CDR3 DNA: TGCGCCAGCAGCTTGGATCGGGGGAGGTTTTACAATGAGCAGTTCTTC
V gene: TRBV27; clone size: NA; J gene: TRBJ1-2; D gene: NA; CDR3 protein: CASSSLGVGGYTF; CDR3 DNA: TGTGCCAGCAGTTCATTAGGGGTGGGAGGCTACACCTTC
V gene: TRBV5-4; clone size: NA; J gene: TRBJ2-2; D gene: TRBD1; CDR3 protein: CASSSGTGGTGELFF; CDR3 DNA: TGTGCCAGCAGCTCCGGGACAGGGGGAACCGGGGAGCTGTTTTTT
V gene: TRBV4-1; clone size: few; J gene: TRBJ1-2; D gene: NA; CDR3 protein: CASSQGRRATRGYTF; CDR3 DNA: TGCGCCAGCAGCCAAGGGCGCAGGGCTACGCGGGGCTACACCTTC
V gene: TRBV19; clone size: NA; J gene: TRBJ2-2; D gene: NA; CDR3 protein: CASSSQTITGELFF; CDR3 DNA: TGTGCCAGTAGTTCACAGACGATCACCGGGGAGCTGTTTTTT
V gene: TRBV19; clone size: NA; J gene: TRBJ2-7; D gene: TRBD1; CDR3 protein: CASSIAGGILDEQYF; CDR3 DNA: TGTGCCAGTAGTATAGCAGGGGGAATTTTAGACGAGCAGTACTTC
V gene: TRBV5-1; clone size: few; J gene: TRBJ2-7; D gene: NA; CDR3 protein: CASSFRDPGSEQYF; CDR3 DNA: TGCGCCAGCAGCTTCCGCGACCCGGGGTCCGAGCAGTACTTC
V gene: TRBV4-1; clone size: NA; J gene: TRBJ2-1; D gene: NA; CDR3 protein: CASSQDHPPQVYNEQFF; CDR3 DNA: TGCGCCAGCAGCCAAGATCACCCCCCACAAGTTTACAATGAGCAGTTCTTC
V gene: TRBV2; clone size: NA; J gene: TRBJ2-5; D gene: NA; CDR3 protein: CASSKGETQYF; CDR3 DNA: TGTGCCAGCAGCAAGGGGGAGACCCAGTACTTC
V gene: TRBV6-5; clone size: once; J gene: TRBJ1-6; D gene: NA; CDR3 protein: CASSRHQGLPLHF; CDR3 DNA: TGTGCCAGCAGTCGACACCAAGGATTACCCCTCCACTTT